This T cell receptor (beta chain) appears in the sequencing data of a study of T cell repertoires in cytomegalovirus infection. Whole-study context: Public TCR beta signatures were indicative of both CMV infection and a matching HLA type.

This clonotype showed up many times. Its antigen is undetermined. Notes on the study in general: Summed public TCR beta family frequency identified CMV carriers bearing the relevant HLA. The study found HLA-C-restricted CMV-specific TCR beta clonotypes dominating the ex vivo response.

TCRdb re-derived calls from the reads in MiXCR, one entry per CDR3 protein. This sample has roughly 230,000 distinct CDR3 sequences, with more than 9% found just once. The CDR3 extends over 13 amino acids. With 4 bases removed from V and 0 bases from J, the gap between germline ends came to 9 bases. In germline, CDR1 is SQVTM, CDR2 ANQGSEA. This TCR derives from a human donor in good health (CMV status not recorded). Some clones in this sample may be carry-over from other donors' samples. The chain is built from TRBV29-1 and TRBJ1-1; weak D call: TRBD1 (5 bases). The sample was PBMCs. The CDR3 protein is CSVGAGVNTEAFF. The DNA of the CDR3 is TGCAGCGTTGGTGCGGGGGTGAACACTGAAGCTTTCTTT.